This entry lists 13 T cell receptor beta chains sequenced from one sample in a study of blood T cell repertoires in COVID-19. Profiling relied on immunoSEQ multiplex PCR, and the TCRdb table lists in-frame clones only, not all of them. The sample yields roughly 97,000 clones, 70% to 90% seen once. Sequenced material: peripheral blood. The receptors shown here come from a human donor in a cohort sampled during active COVID-19.

The CDR3 sequence is CASSVGLAGDSYEQYF. CDR3 bases: TGTGCCAGCAGCGTAGGGCTAGCGGGAGACTCCTACGAGCAGTACTTC. The chain uses TRBV9 and TRBJ2-7; TRBD2 matches at 10 bases. In germline, CDR1 is SGDLS, CDR2 YYNGEE. The CDR3 is 16 amino acids. With V trimmed by 0 bases and J by 0 bases, 3 bases remained unmatched.

The rearrangement joins TRBV27 to TRBJ2-7; 8 nucleotides line up with TRBD1. CDR1 is MNHEY, CDR2 SMNVEV, per germline (reference sequence). V dropped 6 bases and J dropped 3; count of bases not matched to a gene: 7. The CDR3 runs to 14 residues. In nucleotides, the CDR3 is TGTGCCAGCAGCTCAGGGGGCGTGTACTACGAGCAGTACTTC. Protein: CASSSGGVYYEQYF.

This rearrangement joins TRBV5-1 to TRBJ2-7; 8 nucleotides line up with TRBD1. Germline V gene sequence: CDR1 SGHRS, CDR2 YFSETQ. This CDR3 spans 15 amino acids. J lost 4 bases, V lost 4 bases, and 10 bases had no gene match. Here the CDR3 DNA reads TGCGCCAGCAGCCCGGACCCCGACAGGGGTTACGAGCAGTACTTC. This gives the protein CASSPDPDRGYEQYF.

The rearrangement joins TRBV19 to TRBJ2-3; D unresolved. The CDR3 is 14 amino acids. Germline V CDR1 and CDR2: LNHDA, SQIVND (reference sequence). V was trimmed by 3 bases and J by 0 bases, leaving 7 bases between them. The CDR3 sequence is CASSMGYSTDTQYF. CDR3 coding DNA: TGTGCCAGTAGTATGGGCTATAGCACAGATACGCAGTATTTT. The full variable domain, completed using reference TRBV19 and TRBJ2-3, is DGGITQSPKYLFRKEGQNVTLSCEQNLNHDAMYWYRQDPGQGLRLIYYSQIVNDFQKGDIAEGYSVSREKKESFPLTVTSAQKNPTAFYLCASSMGYSTDTQYFGPGTRLTVL.

This chain joins TRBV7-2 and TRBJ2-2; 8 positions agree with TRBD1. V was clipped by 5 bases and J by 7 bases; unmatched bases: 9. Germline CDR1 and CDR2: SGHTA and FQGNSA. This CDR3 has 15 residues. CDR3 bases: TGTGCCAGCAGCCAGATACAGGGGGTCGACGGGGAGCTGTTTTTT. Protein sequence: CASSQIQGVDGELFF. Full variable domain (remainder filled in from reference TRBV7-2 and TRBJ2-2): GAGVSQSPSNKVTEKGKDVELRCDPISGHTALYWYRQSLGQGLEFLIYFQGNSAPDKSGLPSDRFSAERTGGSVSTLTIQRTQQEDSAVYLCASSQIQGVDGELFFGEGSRLTVL.

The chain is built from TRBV5-4 and TRBJ1-1; D may be TRBD1 (6 bases). The CDR3 sequence is 14 residues long. Germline V CDR1 and CDR2: SGHNT, YYREEE (reference sequence). V shed 0 bases and J shed 7 bases, with 13 bases lying between them. The CDR3: CASSLDRVSGEAFF. CDR3 DNA sequence: TGTGCCAGCAGCTTGGACAGGGTCTCCGGTGAAGCTTTCTTT.

CDR3 DNA sequence: TGTGCCAGCAGCCCCGGGGTCCTATCGGTGAACGAGCAGTACTTC. Its protein is CASSPGVLSVNEQYF. The chain links TRBV9 to TRBJ2-7; perhaps TRBD2 as D (5 bases). V was shortened by 4 bases and J by 5 bases, with 19 bases between the two germline ends. This CDR3 has 15 residues. Germline CDR1 and CDR2: SGDLS and YYNGEE.

J is TRBJ1-2 and V is TRBV6-6; D possibly corresponds to TRBD1 (6 bases). Germline CDR1 MNHNY, CDR2 SVGAGI (reference sequence). Trimming took 5 bases from V and 5 from J, leaving 12 bases between them. The CDR3 totals 13 residues. The chain's CDR3 is CASSPQGRYGYTF. In nucleotides, the CDR3 is TGTGCCAGCAGTCCCCAGGGGCGTTATGGCTACACCTTC.

This chain connects TRBV19 to TRBJ1-2; TRBD1 might be the D (5 bases). Trimming shortened V by 5 bases and J by 3 bases, and 19 bases separated the two germline ends. The CDR3 totals 16 residues. Germline lookup yields CDR1 LNHDA and CDR2 SQIVND (reference sequence). This CDR3 is CASSLNRLPRYYGYTF. The CDR3 bases are TGTGCCAGTAGTCTGAACAGGCTCCCGAGGTACTATGGCTACACCTTC.

V is TRBV19 and J is TRBJ2-7; possibly TRBD1 for D (5 bases). Looked up from germline, CDR1 is LNHDA and CDR2 is SQIVND (reference sequence). Trimming removed 8 bases from V and 1 base from J, with 18 bases in between. CDR3 length equals 15 residues. CDR3 sequence reads: CASSPGTGRSYEQYF. The CDR3 DNA reads TGTGCCAGTTCACCCGGTACAGGCCGTTCCTACGAGCAGTACTTC.

This clone was seen a single time. This chain connects TRBV19 to TRBJ1-2; 8 bases align to TRBD1. CDR1 LNHDA and CDR2 SQIVND come from the germline V gene (reference sequence). V was clipped by 7 bases and J by 4 bases; unmatched bases: 8. The CDR3 loop spans 14 amino acids. The CDR3 here is CASTIPGQAYGYTF. As DNA, the CDR3 is TGTGCCAGTACCATACCGGGACAGGCCTATGGCTACACCTTC. The variable domain in full, with the rest retrieved from reference TRBV19 and TRBJ1-2, is DGGITQSPKYLFRKEGQNVTLSCEQNLNHDAMYWYRQDPGQGLRLIYYSQIVNDFQKGDIAEGYSVSREKKESFPLTVTSAQKNPTAFYLCASTIPGQAYGYTFGSGTRLTVV.

The genes are TRBV10-1 and TRBJ1-3; 8 nucleotides match TRBD1. This CDR3 has 15 residues. Per the germline V gene, CDR1 is WNHNN and CDR2 is SYGVQD (reference sequence). V trimming: 8 bases; J trimming: 2 bases; junction bases outside the gene matches: 8. The DNA of the CDR3 is TGCGCCAGCTCCTACCAGGACAGGGCTGGAAACACCATATATTTT. Its translation: CASSYQDRAGNTIYF.

The V gene is TRBV18, the J gene TRBJ2-2, with TRBD2 matching 7 bases. CDR3 length equals 17 residues. The germline V gene encodes CDR1 KGHSH and CDR2 LQKENI. V was clipped by 0 bases and J by 5 bases; unmatched bases: 9. Written as DNA, the CDR3 is TGTGCCAGCTCACCACCTTTCCTAGCGGAGACAACCGGGGAGCTGTTTTTT. Translating it yields CASSPPFLAETTGELFF.